Presented here are 8 T cell receptor beta chains from one specimen sequenced in a study of blood T cell repertoires in COVID-19. The table came from immunoSEQ multiplex PCR; TCRdb's copy has only in-frame clones and leaves some out. The profile shows 310,000 or so clones, roughly 90% of them singletons. Sample: peripheral blood. These receptors all come from a woman aged 45-59 years with active or convalescent COVID-19.

The chain combines TRBV7-2 with TRBJ1-1; TRBD1 aligns across 7 bases. The J segment lost 5 bases and the V segment lost 4 bases, leaving 10 bases of the junction unmatched. The CDR3 length is 15 residues. The germline V gene encodes CDR1 SGHTA and CDR2 FQGNSA. CDR3 nucleotides: TGTGCCAGCAGCTCATCCCCGCAGGGGGGTACTGAAGCTTTCTTT. This codes for CASSSSPQGGTEAFF.

J is TRBJ2-7 and V is TRBV28; a possible D gene is TRBD1 (6 bases). The germline gives CDR1 MDHEN, CDR2 SYDVKM. The CDR3 loop spans 15 amino acids. V was trimmed by 1 base and J by 1 base, leaving 11 bases between them. CDR3 nucleotides: TGTGCCAGCAGTTTATACCCAGGGGAGTCCTACGAGCAGTACTTC. Its protein product is CASSLYPGESYEQYF.

The CDR3 region is CSVFRGTNTEAFF. In nucleotides, the CDR3 is TGCAGCGTCTTCAGGGGGACGAACACTGAAGCTTTCTTT. J is TRBJ1-1 and V is TRBV29-1; 7 bases map to TRBD1. CDR3 size: 13 residues. Trimming took 6 bases from V and 1 from J; bases not matched to a gene: 5. CDR1 and CDR2 from the germline V gene are SQVTM and ANQGSEA.

The chain couples TRBV28 to TRBJ1-2; tentatively, D is TRBD1 (5 bases). Per germline, CDR1 MDHEN and CDR2 SYDVKM. V lost 4 bases and J 6 bases, leaving 9 bases between the germline ends. This CDR3 region has 12 residues. The CDR3, as DNA: TGTGCCAGCAGTTGGACATCCCATGGCTACACCTTC. Translation gives CASSWTSHGYTF.

The rearrangement joins TRBV7-8 to TRBJ2-1; TRBD2 matches 9 bases. Unmatched junction bases numbered 8, after V lost 3 bases and J lost 2 bases. The CDR3 covers 17 residues. Germline CDR1 and CDR2: SGHVS and FQNEAQ. CDR3 coding DNA: TGTGCCAGCAGCTTTGCGGGTGGGACTAGCACCTACAATGAGCAGTTCTTC. This gives the protein CASSFAGGTSTYNEQFF.

This clone was counted a few times. The V and J genes are TRBV11-2 and TRBJ1-2; maybe TRBD1 (5 bases). The CDR3 runs to 14 residues. The V gene's germline CDR1 is SGHAT and CDR2 FQNNGV. The V end was cut by 5 bases, the J end by 3 bases, with 13 bases between. The CDR3 protein is CASSPRGRDYGYTF. CDR3 nucleotides: TGTGCCAGCAGCCCCCGGGGGAGGGACTATGGCTACACCTTC.

The V gene is TRBV18, the J gene TRBJ1-1; D is ambiguous. Trimming removed 3 bases at V and 5 bases at J, with 13 bases between. Per germline, CDR1 KGHSH and CDR2 LQKENI. The CDR3 runs to 14 residues. CDR3 sequence: CASSPRGGGTEAFF. The CDR3 DNA follows: TGTGCCAGCTCACCCAGAGGCGGCGGGACTGAAGCTTTCTTT.

The J gene is TRBJ2-5, the V gene TRBV12-3 or TRBV12-4; possibly TRBD2 for D (5 bases). This CDR3 is 13 amino acids long. V gave up 6 bases and J gave up 0 bases, with 8 bases separating them. The DNA for the CDR3 is TGTGCCAGCAGGGGGAGTTACCAAGAGACCCAGTACTTC. Protein sequence: CASRGSYQETQYF.